Given below is one T cell receptor beta chain in context. Germline lookup yields CDR1 MGHRA and CDR2 YSYEKL. The V end was cut by 0 bases, the J end by 4 bases, with 9 bases between. CDR3 length: 14 residues. These data come from a study of blood T cell repertoires in COVID-19. Residents of about two dozen US areas, aged about 18 to 89 years, made up the participants. Measured with immunoSEQ multiplex PCR; TCRdb has only the in-frame clones, and not every one. The data contain approximately 390,000 clones, around 90% of them singletons. Sequencing was carried out using PBMCs or T cells enriched from blood (not recorded which). This chain joins TRBV4-1 and TRBJ1-1; D is unresolved. This receptor was obtained from a woman in her forties with acute COVID-19. In nucleotides, the CDR3 is TGCGCCAGCAGCCAAGATCTCCGGGGCACTGAAGCTTTCTTT. As protein: CASSQDLRGTEAFF.